The entry below gives a single T cell receptor beta chain sequence along with its context. Its target is unknown. TCRdb re-called the 5' RACE reads through MiXCR, storing one row per CDR3 protein. The data hold approximately 150,000 distinct CDR3 sequences, with 15% to 20% observed a single time. V lost 8 bases and J lost 4, with 12 bases in between. Germline assignment: CDR1 SGHTA and CDR2 FQGNSA. The CDR3 extends over 13 amino acids. These data come from a study of CD8 T cells in ankylosing spondylitis. Study-level results: Those disease-linked clones were CD8+; they were also relatively rare in peripheral blood. A TCR beta motif of roughly 8 highly homologous variants seemed to mark ankylosing spondylitis blood.

The sequenced sample was blood, either unsorted or a sorted T cell fraction (not recorded which). The chain has TRBV7-2 and TRBJ2-1; D is unresolved. This TCR was sampled from a male donor with ankylosing spondylitis. The CDR3 here is CASVPVGYNEQFF. The CDR3 nucleotides read TGTGCCAGCGTGCCGGTCGGATACAATGAGCAGTTCTTC.